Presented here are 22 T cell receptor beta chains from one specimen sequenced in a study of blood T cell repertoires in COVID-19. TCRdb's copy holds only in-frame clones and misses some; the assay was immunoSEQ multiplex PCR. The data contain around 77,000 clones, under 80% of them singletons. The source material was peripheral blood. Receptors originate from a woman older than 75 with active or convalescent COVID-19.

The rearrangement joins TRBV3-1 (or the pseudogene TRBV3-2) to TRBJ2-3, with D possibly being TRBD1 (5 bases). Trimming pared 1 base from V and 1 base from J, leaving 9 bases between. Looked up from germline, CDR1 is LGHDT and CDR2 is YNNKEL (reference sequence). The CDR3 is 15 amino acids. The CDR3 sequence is CASSQVGVGTDTQYF. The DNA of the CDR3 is TGTGCCAGCAGCCAAGTAGGGGTTGGCACAGATACGCAGTATTTT.

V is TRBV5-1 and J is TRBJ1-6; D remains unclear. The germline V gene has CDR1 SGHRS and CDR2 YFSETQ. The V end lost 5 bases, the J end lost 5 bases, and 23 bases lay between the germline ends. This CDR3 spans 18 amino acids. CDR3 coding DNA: TGCGCCAGCAGTTGGGGTACCTCGGGAGGACTGGATAATTCACCCCTCCACTTT. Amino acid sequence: CASSWGTSGGLDNSPLHF.

Here the CDR3 reads CASSQAGGRADTQYF. In DNA, the CDR3 is TGTGCCAGCAGCCAAGCGGGGGGGCGGGCAGATACGCAGTATTTT. This chain uses TRBV3-1 (or the pseudogene TRBV3-2) with TRBJ2-3, with TRBD2 identical over 8 bases. This CDR3 region has 15 residues. Per germline, CDR1 LGHDT and CDR2 YNNKEL (reference sequence). V dropped 1 base and J dropped 4; count of bases not matched to a gene: 4.

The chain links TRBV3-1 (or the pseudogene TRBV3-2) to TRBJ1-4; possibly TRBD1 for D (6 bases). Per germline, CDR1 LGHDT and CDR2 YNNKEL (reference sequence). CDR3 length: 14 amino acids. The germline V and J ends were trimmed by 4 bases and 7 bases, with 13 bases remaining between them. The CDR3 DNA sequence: TGTGCCAGCAGCCTCCGGGGGGCGTTTGAAAAACTGTTTTTT. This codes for CASSLRGAFEKLFF.

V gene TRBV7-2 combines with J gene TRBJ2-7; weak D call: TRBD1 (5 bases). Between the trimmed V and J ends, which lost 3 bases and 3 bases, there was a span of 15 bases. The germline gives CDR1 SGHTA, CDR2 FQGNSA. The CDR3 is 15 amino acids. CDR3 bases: TGTGCCAGCAGCTTCCAGCCAGGGTCCCTCTACGAGCAGTACTTC. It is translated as CASSFQPGSLYEQYF. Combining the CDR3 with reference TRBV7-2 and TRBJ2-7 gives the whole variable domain GAGVSQSPSNKVTEKGKDVELRCDPISGHTALYWYRQSLGQGLEFLIYFQGNSAPDKSGLPSDRFSAERTGGSVSTLTIQRTQQEDSAVYLCASSFQPGSLYEQYFGPGTRLTVT.

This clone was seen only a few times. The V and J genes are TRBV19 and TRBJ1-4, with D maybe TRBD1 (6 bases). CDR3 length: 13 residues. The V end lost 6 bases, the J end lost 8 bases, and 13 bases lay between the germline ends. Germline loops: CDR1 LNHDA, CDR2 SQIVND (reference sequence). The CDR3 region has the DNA TGTGCCAGTAGCAAAACAGGGAACGAAAAACTGTTTTTT. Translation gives CASSKTGNEKLFF.

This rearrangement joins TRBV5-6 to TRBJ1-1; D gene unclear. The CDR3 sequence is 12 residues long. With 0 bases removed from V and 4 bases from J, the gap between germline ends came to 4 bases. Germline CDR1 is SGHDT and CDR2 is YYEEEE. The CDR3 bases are TGTGCCAGCAGCTTGGCCGTCACTGAAGCTTTCTTT. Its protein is CASSLAVTEAFF. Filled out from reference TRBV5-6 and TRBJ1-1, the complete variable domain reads DAGVTQSPTHLIKTRGQQVTLRCSPKSGHDTVSWYQQALGQGPQFIFQYYEEEERQRGNFPDRFSGHQFPNYSSELNVNALLLGDSALYLCASSLAVTEAFFGQGTRLTVV.

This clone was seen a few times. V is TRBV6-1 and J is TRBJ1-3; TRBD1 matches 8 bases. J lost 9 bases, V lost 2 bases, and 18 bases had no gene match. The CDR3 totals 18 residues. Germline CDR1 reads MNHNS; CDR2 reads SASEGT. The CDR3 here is CASSEFGPGQEALITIYF. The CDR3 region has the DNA TGTGCCAGCAGTGAATTTGGACCGGGACAGGAGGCCCTTATCACCATATATTTT.

This chain's CDR3 is CASSARLGSGIQETQYF. In DNA form, the CDR3 reads TGTGCCAGCAGCGCAAGGTTGGGTAGCGGGATACAAGAGACCCAGTACTTC. The chain is built from TRBV14 and TRBJ2-5; 8 bases agree with TRBD2. This CDR3 contains 17 residues. Trimming removed 5 bases from V and 2 bases from J; junction bases left unmatched: 13. Germline-derived CDR1 and CDR2 are SGHDN and FVKESK.

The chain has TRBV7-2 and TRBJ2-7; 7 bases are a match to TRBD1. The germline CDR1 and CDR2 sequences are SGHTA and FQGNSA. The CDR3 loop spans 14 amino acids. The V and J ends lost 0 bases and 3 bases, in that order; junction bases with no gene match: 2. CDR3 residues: CASSLADRDYEQYF. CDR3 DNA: TGTGCCAGCAGCTTAGCCGACAGGGACTACGAGCAGTACTTC.

The CDR3, as DNA: TGCGCCAGCAGCTCCCGACAGGGGAACACAGATACGCAGTATTTT. Translated: CASSSRQGNTDTQYF. The J gene is TRBJ2-3, the V gene TRBV5-1; 8 bases map to TRBD1. Per germline, CDR1 SGHRS and CDR2 YFSETQ. V shed 3 bases and J 2 bases; nucleotides not matched to a gene: 5. The CDR3 loop spans 15 amino acids.

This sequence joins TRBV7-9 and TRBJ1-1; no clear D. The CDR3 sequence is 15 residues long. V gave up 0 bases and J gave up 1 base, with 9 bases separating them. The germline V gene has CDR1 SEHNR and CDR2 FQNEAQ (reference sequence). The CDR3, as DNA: TGTGCCAGCAGCTTAGCGTTACAGAAGAACACTGAAGCTTTCTTT. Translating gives CASSLALQKNTEAFF.

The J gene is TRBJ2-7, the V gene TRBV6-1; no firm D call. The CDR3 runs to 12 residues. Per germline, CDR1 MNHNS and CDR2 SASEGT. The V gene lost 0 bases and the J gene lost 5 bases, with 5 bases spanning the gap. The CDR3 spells CASSEARDEQYF. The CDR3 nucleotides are TGTGCCAGCAGTGAAGCGCGCGACGAGCAGTACTTC.

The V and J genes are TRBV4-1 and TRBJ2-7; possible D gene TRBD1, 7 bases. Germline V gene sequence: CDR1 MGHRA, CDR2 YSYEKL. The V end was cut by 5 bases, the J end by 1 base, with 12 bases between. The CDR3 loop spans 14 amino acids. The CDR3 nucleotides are TGCGCCAGCAGCGCGCGGGACAGATCCTACGAGCAGTACTTC. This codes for CASSARDRSYEQYF.

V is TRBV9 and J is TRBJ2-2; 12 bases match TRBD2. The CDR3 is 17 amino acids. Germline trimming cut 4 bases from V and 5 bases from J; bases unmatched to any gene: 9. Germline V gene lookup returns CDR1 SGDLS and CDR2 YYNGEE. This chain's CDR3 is CASSYGLAGGRTGELFF. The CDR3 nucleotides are TGTGCCAGCAGCTATGGGCTAGCGGGGGGGCGAACCGGGGAGCTGTTTTTT.

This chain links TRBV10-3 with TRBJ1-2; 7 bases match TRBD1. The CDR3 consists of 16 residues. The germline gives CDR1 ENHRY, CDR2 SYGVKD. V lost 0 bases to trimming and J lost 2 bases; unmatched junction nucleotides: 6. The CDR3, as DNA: TGTGCCATCAGTGAGTCGATGGACAGGCTGAACTATGGCTACACCTTC. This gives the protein CAISESMDRLNYGYTF.

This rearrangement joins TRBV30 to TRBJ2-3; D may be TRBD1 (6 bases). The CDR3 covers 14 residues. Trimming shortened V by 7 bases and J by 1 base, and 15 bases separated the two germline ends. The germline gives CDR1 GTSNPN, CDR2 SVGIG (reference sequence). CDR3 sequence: CASSSGAGTDTQYF. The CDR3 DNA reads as TGTGCCTCCTCTTCAGGGGCGGGCACAGATACGCAGTATTTT.

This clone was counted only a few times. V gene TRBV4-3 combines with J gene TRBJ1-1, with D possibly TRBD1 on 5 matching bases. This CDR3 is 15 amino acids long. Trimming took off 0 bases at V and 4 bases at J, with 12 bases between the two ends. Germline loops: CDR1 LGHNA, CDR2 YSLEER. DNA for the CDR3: TGCGCCAGCAGCCAAGATAGTTGGAGGGGCACTGAAGCTTTCTTT. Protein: CASSQDSWRGTEAFF.

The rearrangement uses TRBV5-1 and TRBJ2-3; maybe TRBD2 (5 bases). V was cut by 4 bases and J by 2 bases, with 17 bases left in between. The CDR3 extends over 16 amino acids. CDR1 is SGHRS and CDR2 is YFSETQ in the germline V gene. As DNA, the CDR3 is TGCGCCAGCAGCACCGGGATTGGCTCAGACACAGATACGCAGTATTTT. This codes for CASSTGIGSDTDTQYF.

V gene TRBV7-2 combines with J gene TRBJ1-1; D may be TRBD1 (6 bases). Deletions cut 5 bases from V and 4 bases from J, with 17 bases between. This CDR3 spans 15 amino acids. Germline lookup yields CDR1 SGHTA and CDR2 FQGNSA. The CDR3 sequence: CASSPVARGATEAFF. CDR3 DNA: TGTGCCAGCAGCCCAGTGGCGCGGGGGGCCACTGAAGCTTTCTTT.

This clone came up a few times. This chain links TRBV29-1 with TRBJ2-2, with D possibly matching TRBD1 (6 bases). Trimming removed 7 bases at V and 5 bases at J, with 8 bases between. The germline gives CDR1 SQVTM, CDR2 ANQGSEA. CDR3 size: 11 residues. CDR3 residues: CSAGTTGELFF. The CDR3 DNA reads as TGCAGCGCGGGGACAACCGGGGAGCTGTTTTTT.

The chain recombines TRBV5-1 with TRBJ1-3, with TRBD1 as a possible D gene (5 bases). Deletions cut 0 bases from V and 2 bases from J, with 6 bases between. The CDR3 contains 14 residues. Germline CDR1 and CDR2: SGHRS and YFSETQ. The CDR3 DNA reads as TGCGCCAGCAGCTTGGCAGGGCCTGGAAACACCATATATTTT. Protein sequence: CASSLAGPGNTIYF.